The next 16 T cell receptor beta chains were all read from a single sample in a study of Ad26.COV2.S vaccination and SARS-CoV-2 variants listed by TCRdb under 2021. This specimen's treatment or condition label, interpreted: some 19 received Ad26.COV2.S at low or high dose, single or two shots; about 5 received placebo; per-sample allocation not given. Repertoires of vaccine and placebo recipients were sequenced from samples collected on day 63 after the first injection. Library prep was done by the immunoSEQ multiplex PCR assay. This immuneACCESS table, as held by TCRdb, lists in-frame sequences with V and J called but not all clones. Of the missing ones, under half trace to an unresolved V gene in checked studies; the others have no known cause. The sample table shows some 520,000 clones, and around 88% are seen once. Of the sample, roughly 13% is held by the ten largest clones. The starting material was peripheral blood, obtained in a trial of Ad26.COV2.S vaccine versus placebo. These TCRs come from a person aged 18-60 years who received the Ad26.COV2.S COVID-19 vaccine or a placebo.

The V gene is TRBV24-1, the J gene TRBJ2-1; D unresolved. The CDR3 loop spans 14 amino acids. The ends were cut back, 4 bases at V and 4 bases at J, with 10 bases in the middle. CDR1 is KGHDR and CDR2 is SFDVKD in the germline V gene. In nucleotides, the CDR3 is TGTGCCACCAGTGACCCGACCCCGTACAATGAGCAGTTCTTC. Translating gives CATSDPTPYNEQFF.

The sample holds a few counts of this clone. The gene calls are TRBV19 and TRBJ1-5; D call uncertain. Germline values: CDR1 LNHDA, CDR2 SQIVND (reference sequence). Trimming cost V 7 bases and J 3 bases, with 13 bases left between them. CDR3 length: 14 amino acids. CDR3 DNA: TGTGCCAGTAACCCCCTTGGGGTCAATCAGCCCCAGCATTTT. Its translation is CASNPLGVNQPQHF. The full variable domain, in which reference TRBV19 and TRBJ1-5 provide the parts outside the CDR3, is DGGITQSPKYLFRKEGQNVTLSCEQNLNHDAMYWYRQDPGQGLRLIYYSQIVNDFQKGDIAEGYSVSREKKESFPLTVTSAQKNPTAFYLCASNPLGVNQPQHFGDGTRLSIL.

V usage is TRBV7-2 and J usage is TRBJ2-1; perhaps TRBD1 as D (6 bases). Germline V gene sequence: CDR1 SGHTA, CDR2 FQGNSA. This CDR3 is 16 amino acids long. Trimming shortened V by 4 bases and J by 3 bases, and 16 bases separated the two germline ends. As DNA, the CDR3 is TGTGCCAGCAGCTCCCTTTGGGGGCGGGTCTACAATGAGCAGTTCTTC. It encodes CASSSLWGRVYNEQFF.

The rearrangement joins TRBV4-2 to TRBJ1-5; D is possibly TRBD1 (6 bases). This CDR3 comprises 14 residues. V was cut by 5 bases and J by 6 bases, with 14 bases left in between. Germline lookup yields CDR1 LGHNA and CDR2 YNFKEQ. The CDR3 nucleotides read TGTGCCAGCAGCGAGAGGGGGGGCGGTCAGCCCCAGCATTTT. Its translation: CASSERGGGQPQHF.

This clone has just a few counts. V is TRBV12-3 or TRBV12-4 and J is TRBJ1-2; D is unclear. The length of the CDR3 is 13 residues. V lost 1 base, J lost 9 bases, and 12 bases lay in between. Here the CDR3 reads CASSLVDYNSYTF. The CDR3 nucleotides are TGTGCCAGCAGTTTAGTGGACTACAATAGCTACACCTTC.

V and J are TRBV19 and TRBJ1-4; D remains ambiguous. The V end lost 5 bases, the J end lost 8 bases, and 6 bases lay between the germline ends. The CDR3 runs 11 residues. Germline V lookup: CDR1 LNHDA, CDR2 SQIVND (reference sequence). The CDR3 loop is CASSLVEKLFF. The DNA for the CDR3 is TGTGCCAGTAGTTTGGTGGAAAAACTGTTTTTT.

J is TRBJ2-3 and V is TRBV5-5; TRBD1 might be the D (5 bases). Germline V gives CDR1 SGHKS, CDR2 YYEKEE (reference sequence). CDR3 length: 14 amino acids. Between the trimmed V and J ends, which lost 5 bases and 1 base, there was a span of 11 bases. The CDR3 DNA reads TGTGCCAGCAGACACAGGTCCCGCACAGATACGCAGTATTTT. Its translation: CASRHRSRTDTQYF.

The CDR3 nucleotides read TGTGCCAGCAATGGACTAGACGCGCATGAGCAGTTCTTC. Translating gives CASNGLDAHEQFF. The J gene is TRBJ2-1, the V gene TRBV28; TRBD2 matches 7 bases. This CDR3 has 13 residues. CDR1 MDHEN and CDR2 SYDVKM come from the germline V gene. Trimming cost V 7 bases and J 8 bases; bases outside gene matches: 8.

The chain is built from TRBV9 and TRBJ1-1, with D possibly TRBD1 on 6 matching bases. From germline, CDR1 is SGDLS and CDR2 YYNGEE. V was cut by 4 bases and J by 6 bases, with 22 bases left in between. The CDR3 length is 16 residues. In DNA form, the CDR3 reads TGTGCCAGCAGCACTTCGGGAGGGGGAAACGGTGCTGAAGCTTTCTTT. It yields the protein CASSTSGGGNGAEAFF.

The CDR3 region is CASSLLTGQGHNEQFF. The CDR3 bases are TGTGCCAGCAGCTTATTGACGGGACAGGGACACAATGAGCAGTTCTTC. V and J are TRBV7-9 and TRBJ2-1; 9 bases fit TRBD1. There are 16 residues in the CDR3. CDR1 and CDR2 (germline): SEHNR, FQNEAQ (reference sequence). The trim removed 2 bases at V and 5 bases at J, leaving 7 bases unmatched.

The chain links TRBV4-1 to TRBJ1-4, with D possibly being TRBD1 (5 bases). CDR1 is MGHRA, CDR2 YSYEKL, per germline. The V and J ends lost 0 bases and 8 bases respectively, with 16 bases between them. There are 16 residues in the CDR3. The CDR3 DNA reads TGCGCCAGCAGCCAAGAGCCACCCTCCAGGGACGAAAAACTGTTTTTT. The encoded protein is CASSQEPPSRDEKLFF.

The rearrangement uses TRBV19 and TRBJ2-1; 10 positions agree with TRBD2. This CDR3 is built from 15 residues. Germline V gene sequence: CDR1 LNHDA, CDR2 SQIVND (reference sequence). The V segment lost 5 bases and the J segment 9 bases; nucleotides outside the gene matches: 10. For the CDR3, the DNA is TGTGCCAGTAGTCCCTCCCTAGCGGGAGCTGGTGAGCAGTTCTTC. Amino acids: CASSPSLAGAGEQFF.

V is TRBV7-2 and J is TRBJ2-1, with 8 bases identical to TRBD2. In germline, CDR1 is SGHTA, CDR2 FQGNSA. This CDR3 contains 14 residues. The ends lost 0 bases at V and 12 bases at J; junction bases unmatched: 7. This CDR3 is CASSLAHEAGGQFF. The DNA of the CDR3 is TGTGCCAGCAGCTTAGCGCACGAGGCGGGAGGGCAGTTCTTC.

This chain connects TRBV19 to TRBJ2-1; 11 bases match TRBD1. CDR1 is LNHDA, CDR2 SQIVND, per germline (reference sequence). The CDR3 has 17 amino acids. After removal of 4 bases from V and 6 bases from J, the junction contained 11 bases not matched to a gene. CDR3 sequence: CASSTPTGQGASNEQFF. CDR3 DNA sequence: TGTGCCAGTAGTACCCCTACAGGACAGGGGGCGAGCAATGAGCAGTTCTTC.

V and J are TRBV4-1 and TRBJ2-5, with TRBD1 identical over 8 bases. Germline trimming cut 0 bases from V and 5 bases from J; bases unmatched to any gene: 5. This CDR3 has 15 residues. Per germline, CDR1 MGHRA and CDR2 YSYEKL. CDR3 DNA: TGCGCCAGCAGCCAAGAGGGGGCAGGGGGCGAGACCCAGTACTTC. It is translated as CASSQEGAGGETQYF.

J is TRBJ1-1 and V is TRBV19; 7 nucleotides align to TRBD1. The CDR3 is 16 amino acids. Germline V gives CDR1 LNHDA, CDR2 SQIVND (reference sequence). V was pared by 3 bases and J by 0 bases, with 7 bases of the junction left unmatched. CDR3: CASSIGAGTVNTEAFF. The CDR3 DNA reads as TGTGCCAGTAGTATCGGGGCCGGGACAGTGAACACTGAAGCTTTCTTT.